The T cell receptor (beta chain) under discussion was sequenced for a study of blood T cell repertoires in COVID-19. Original data processing: Reference gene primer amplification gave estimated nucleated cell counts. Sequencing used immunoSEQ multiplex PCR; TCRdb keeps in-frame clones, though not all of them. For V, J and clone size, that table is used; D and trimming come from the DNA. The sample consists of approximately 260,000 clones, around four fifths of them appearing once. The CDR3 runs to 14 residues. The germline gives CDR1 MGHRA, CDR2 YSYEKL. Trimming at V came to 2 bases and at J to 6 bases, leaving 6 bases not matched to a gene.

This chain connects TRBV4-1 to TRBJ1-2; 7 bases match TRBD1. This receptor was taken from a woman aged 40 to 55 with active or convalescent COVID-19. Material for sequencing was peripheral blood. CDR3 sequence (DNA): TGCGCCAGCAGCCAACCGGGACAGCGGGATGGCTACACCTTC. Translated, it gives CASSQPGQRDGYTF.